One and the same sample provided the 28 T cell receptor beta chains below, sequenced in a study of naive and memory T cell subsets. An oligonucleotide containing a UMI was ligated to the 3' end of TCR cDNA. Four PCR rounds used nested alpha and beta constant region primers plus the SP2 primer. Using its own MiXCR run on the 5' RACE reads, TCRdb lists one record per CDR3 protein. The sample lists some 60,000 distinct CDR3 sequences, under 10% occurring once. The source is a female donor in good health.

There are many counts of this clonotype. The rearrangement joins TRBV18 to TRBJ1-1; TRBD1 matches at 9 bases. CDR1 KGHSH and CDR2 LQKENI come from the germline V gene. J lost 1 base, V lost 6 bases, and 6 bases had no gene match. CDR3 size: 15 residues. CDR3 bases: TGTGCCAGCTCTCTGGGACAGGGAAAGAACACTGAAGCTTTCTTT. Amino acids: CASSLGQGKNTEAFF.

This clonotype was counted at least ten times. The chain has TRBV9 and TRBJ2-3; D uncertain. The CDR3 runs to 16 residues. V was pared by 0 bases and J by 1 base, with 12 bases between. CDR1 is SGDLS, CDR2 YYNGEE, per germline. Here the CDR3 DNA reads TGTGCCAGCAGCGTAGGGGTCTCCCCTCGCACAGATACGCAGTATTTT. Amino acids: CASSVGVSPRTDTQYF.

This clonotype was counted many times. This rearrangement joins TRBV4-3 to TRBJ1-1, with D tentatively TRBD1 (5 bases). The CDR3 spans 15 residues. Trimming removed 1 base from V and 4 bases from J, with 13 bases in between. The germline V gene has CDR1 LGHNA and CDR2 YSLEER. In DNA form, the CDR3 reads TGCGCCAGCAGCCAAGTTTGGGGGGATGTCACTGAAGCTTTCTTT. It yields the protein CASSQVWGDVTEAFF.

This clonotype was recorded a few times. The rearrangement joins TRBV7-2 to TRBJ2-5, with D perhaps matching TRBD2 (6 bases). Germline lookup yields CDR1 SGHTA and CDR2 FQGNSA. Deletions cut 5 bases from V and 1 base from J, with 14 bases between. The CDR3 loop spans 15 amino acids. This CDR3 reads CASSGLGLIQETQYF. CDR3 sequence (DNA): TGTGCCAGCAGCGGTCTGGGACTTATCCAAGAGACCCAGTACTTC.

This clonotype appeared many times. The chain combines TRBV6-6 with TRBJ1-1; a possible D gene is TRBD1 (6 bases). This CDR3 spans 15 amino acids. Germline lookup yields CDR1 MNHNY and CDR2 SVGAGI (reference sequence). Trimming removed 4 bases at V and 8 bases at J, with 20 bases between. For the CDR3, the DNA is TGTGCCAGCAGTTCGGAGGGGGAGCGGAACGGAGAAGCTTTCTTT. This sequence encodes CASSSEGERNGEAFF.

This clonotype has at least ten counts. V is TRBV20-1 and J is TRBJ1-2; 8 nucleotides align to TRBD1. J was trimmed by 6 bases and V by 6 bases; bases with no gene match: 6. Germline V gene data show CDR1 as DFQATT and CDR2 as SNEGSKA (reference sequence). The CDR3 sequence is 12 residues long. The CDR3 is CSARGQEDGYTF. The CDR3 nucleotides read TGCAGTGCAAGGGGACAGGAAGATGGCTACACCTTC.

This clonotype was detected many times. The chain joins TRBV6-4 to TRBJ2-6; D ambiguous. Germline CDR1 is MRHNA and CDR2 is SNTAGT. The CDR3 is 14 amino acids. V lost 2 bases and J lost 0, with 2 bases in between. CDR3 DNA sequence: TGTGCCAGCAGTGACAACTCTGGGGCCAACGTCCTGACTTTC. It encodes CASSDNSGANVLTF.

Notes on this clonotype: This could be a read error, since a much larger clone is one nucleotide away. The chain has TRBV3-1 and TRBJ2-1; 8 nucleotides match TRBD2. V was pared by 1 base and J by 9 bases, with 8 bases of the junction left unmatched. Germline CDR1 reads LGHDT; CDR2 reads YNNKEL (reference sequence). This CDR3 is 15 amino acids long. In DNA form, the CDR3 reads TGTGCCAGCAGCCAAGGGCGGGGGGCCGGAGCTGAGCAGTTCTTC. Encoded protein: CASSQGRGAGAEQFF.

This clonotype was observed a handful of times. One junction end disagrees with the germline gene, perhaps due to a read error. The chain couples TRBV28 to TRBJ1-2, with D uncertain. Per germline, CDR1 MDHEN and CDR2 SYDVKM. The length of the CDR3 is 13 residues. The CDR3, as DNA: TGTGCCAGCAGTTTAGCGTCGGGCCGTGGCGACACCTTC. This codes for CASSLASGRGDTF.

Notes on this clonotype: A read error may account for a junction end that differs from germline. V is TRBV11-2 and J is TRBJ1-6; 7 nucleotides agree with TRBD1. CDR3 length: 12 amino acids. Germline CDR1 SGHAT, CDR2 FQNNGV. Here the CDR3 DNA reads TGTGCCAGCAGCCCTACTTCAGGGGGTCGCTACTTT. Its translation is CASSPTSGGRYF.

This clonotype has a count of ten or more. The J gene is TRBJ2-1, the V gene TRBV29-1; D may correspond to TRBD1 or TRBD2 (5 bases each). CDR3 length: 13 residues. Germline CDR1 SQVTM, CDR2 ANQGSEA. The CDR3 sequence is CSVERGADNEQFF. The CDR3 nucleotides read TGCAGTGTAGAAAGAGGGGCCGACAATGAGCAGTTCTTC.

A few counts support this clonotype. The rearrangement uses TRBV6-1 and TRBJ1-5; TRBD1 agrees at 7 bases. Looked up from germline, CDR1 is MNHNS and CDR2 is SASEGT. J was trimmed by 11 bases and V by 0 bases; bases with no gene match: 13. This CDR3 comprises 16 residues. The CDR3 protein is CASSEALMAGGWTQHF. CDR3 in DNA: TGTGCCAGCAGTGAAGCGCTTATGGCAGGGGGGTGGACCCAGCATTTT.

In its sample, this clonotype was seen many times. The chain joins TRBV20-1 to TRBJ1-1, with a weak D call TRBD1 (6 bases). The V and J ends lost 6 bases and 1 base respectively, with 15 bases between them. Germline-derived CDR1 and CDR2 are DFQATT and SNEGSKA (reference sequence). The CDR3 is made up of 14 amino acids. The CDR3 protein is CSAPQRGANTEAFF. The CDR3 DNA follows: TGCAGTGCACCCCAGCGGGGGGCGAACACTGAAGCTTTCTTT.

This clonotype appeared a few times. V usage is TRBV3-1 and J usage is TRBJ2-2; D gene uncertain. The CDR3 contains 13 residues. Trimming took off 3 bases at V and 3 bases at J, with 5 bases between the two ends. In germline, CDR1 is LGHDT, CDR2 YNNKEL (reference sequence). CDR3 amino acids: CASSHSYTGELFF. The CDR3 DNA is TGTGCCAGCAGCCACTCCTACACCGGGGAGCTGTTTTTT.

Many counts were recorded for this clonotype. This chain uses TRBV7-9 with TRBJ2-3, with TRBD1 identical over 7 bases. The junction had 1 base not matched to a gene; V was cut back by 0 bases and J by 4 bases. The length of the CDR3 is 14 residues. CDR1 and CDR2 (germline): SEHNR, FQNEAQ (reference sequence). The CDR3 region is CASSLAGGADTQYF. CDR3 DNA: TGTGCCAGCAGCTTAGCAGGGGGCGCAGATACGCAGTATTTT.

There are many counts of this clonotype. The chain links TRBV6-1 to TRBJ1-2; a weak D match, TRBD1 (5 bases). Trimming left V 10 bases short and J 0 bases short, with 15 bases between. The CDR3 length is 14 residues. Germline V lookup: CDR1 MNHNS, CDR2 SASEGT. The CDR3 DNA follows: TGTGCCATCCCTCCCCCAGGGACTAACTATGGCTACACCTTC. It encodes CAIPPPGTNYGYTF.

The chain joins TRBV5-4 to TRBJ2-5; D might be TRBD2 (5 bases). Germline V lookup: CDR1 SGHNT, CDR2 YYREEE (reference sequence). V lost 0 bases and J 4 bases, leaving 10 bases between the germline ends. The CDR3 consists of 14 residues. CDR3 loop: CASSLAGVPETQYF. The CDR3 region has the DNA TGTGCCAGCAGCTTGGCCGGGGTACCAGAGACCCAGTACTTC.

V is TRBV12-3 or TRBV12-4 and J is TRBJ2-4, with a tentative D call TRBD2 (5 bases). The length of the CDR3 is 16 residues. The V end lost 3 bases, the J end lost 0 bases, and 12 bases lay between the germline ends. CDR3 DNA: TGTGCCAGCAGTTTTATAGCAGGACTAGCCAAAAACATTCAGTACTTC. Translating gives CASSFIAGLAKNIQYF.

Ten or more counts support this clonotype. The chain employs TRBV7-9 and TRBJ1-5; a weak D match, TRBD1 (5 bases). The germline gives CDR1 SEHNR, CDR2 FQNEAQ (reference sequence). V was shortened by 5 bases and J by 12 bases, with 17 bases between the two germline ends. This CDR3 contains 13 residues. CDR3 DNA sequence: TGTGCCAGCAGCCCCCAGGCCGACAGAAACCAGCATTTT. This translates into CASSPQADRNQHF.

This clonotype was recorded many times. The J gene is TRBJ1-1, the V gene TRBV5-1, with a weak D call TRBD1 (6 bases). The V gene's germline CDR1 is SGHRS and CDR2 YFSETQ. The V end lost 1 base, the J end lost 5 bases, and 12 bases lay between the germline ends. This CDR3 comprises 14 residues. CDR3 sequence (DNA): TGCGCCAGCAGCTTGAGGGGGGCTGGGACTGAAGCTTTCTTT. Translation: CASSLRGAGTEAFF.

In its sample, this clonotype was seen many times. This chain connects TRBV5-1 to TRBJ2-7; a possible D gene is TRBD2 (7 bases). V lost 3 bases and J 2 bases, leaving 12 bases between the germline ends. CDR1 is SGHRS, CDR2 YFSETQ, per germline. The CDR3 extends over 14 amino acids. CDR3 loop: CASSWGGTTYEQYF. CDR3 DNA sequence: TGCGCCAGCAGCTGGGGGGGGACAACCTACGAGCAGTACTTC.

J is TRBJ2-1 and V is TRBV5-4; TRBD1 aligns across 7 bases. The CDR3 spans 14 residues. V shed 6 bases and J 5 bases; nucleotides not matched to a gene: 8. Germline values: CDR1 SGHNT, CDR2 YYREEE (reference sequence). Written as DNA, the CDR3 is TGTGCCAGCACCCTAGGGGGCAGTAACAATGAGCAGTTCTTC. Encoded protein: CASTLGGSNNEQFF. The variable domain in full, completed from reference TRBV5-4 and TRBJ2-1, reads ETGVTQSPTHLIKTRGQQVTLRCSSQSGHNTVSWYQQALGQGPQFIFQYYREEENGRGNFPPRFSGLQFPNYSSELNVNALELDDSALYLCASTLGGSNNEQFFGPGTRLTVL.

There are many counts of this clonotype. The V gene is TRBV12-3 or TRBV12-4, the J gene TRBJ2-1, with D unresolved. This CDR3 is built from 11 residues. Trimming removed 1 base from V and 7 bases from J, with 2 bases in between. The CDR3 DNA follows: TGTGCCAGCAGTTTAGTTAATGAGCAGTTCTTC. Protein product: CASSLVNEQFF.

This clonotype has a handful of counts. This rearrangement joins TRBV7-2 to TRBJ2-3, with D hard to call. Germline CDR1 is SGHTA and CDR2 is FQGNSA. The ends were cut back, 4 bases at V and 0 bases at J, with 11 bases in the middle. The CDR3 has 15 amino acids. This CDR3 reads CASSYRASSTDTQYF. The CDR3 nucleotides are TGTGCCAGCAGCTACCGCGCGAGTAGCACAGATACGCAGTATTTT.

This clonotype has only a few counts. V and J are TRBV20-1 and TRBJ2-7, with TRBD2 identical over 14 bases. Germline V gene data show CDR1 as DFQATT and CDR2 as SNEGSKA (reference sequence). After removal of 3 bases from V and 2 bases from J, the junction contained 3 bases not matched to a gene. CDR3 size: 15 residues. The CDR3 loop is CSARGLAGDTYEQYF. The CDR3 nucleotides are TGCAGTGCTAGGGGACTAGCGGGGGACACCTACGAGCAGTACTTC.

V and J are TRBV7-2 and TRBJ2-7; 12 nucleotides match TRBD2. The ends lost 6 bases at V and 2 bases at J; junction bases unmatched: 5. The CDR3 contains 15 residues. Looked up from germline, CDR1 is SGHTA and CDR2 is FQGNSA. The CDR3 protein is CASRPRLAGAYEQYF. The CDR3 region has the DNA TGTGCCAGCAGACCGAGACTAGCGGGGGCCTACGAGCAGTACTTC.

This clonotype was observed many times. This rearrangement joins TRBV27 to TRBJ1-2; D remains unclear. Germline loops: CDR1 MNHEY, CDR2 SMNVEV (reference sequence). Trimming left V 2 bases short and J 1 base short, with 11 bases between. The CDR3 spans 15 residues. The DNA of the CDR3 is TGTGCCAGCAGTTTACAACAGCCAAATAACTATGGCTACACCTTC. It specifies CASSLQQPNNYGYTF.

The sample holds a few counts of this clonotype. The chain recombines TRBV19 with TRBJ1-6; TRBD1 matches 9 bases. Germline V gene data show CDR1 as LNHDA and CDR2 as SQIVND (reference sequence). The CDR3 is 16 amino acids. With 4 bases clipped from V and 7 bases from J, the junction kept 8 bases outside the gene matches. The CDR3 is CASSNRGTGWNSPLHF. The DNA for the CDR3 is TGTGCCAGTAGTAACCGGGGGACAGGGTGGAATTCACCCCTCCACTTT.